This T cell receptor beta chain was profiled in a study of T cells in Graves' hyperthyroidism and ophthalmopathy. J gave up 3 bases and V 6 bases, and 13 bases lay outside the gene matches. This CDR3 has 17 amino acids. This clonotype was recorded many times. TCR beta CDR3 region amplification was performed from RNA transcripts. TCR CDR3 regions were first amplified by RT-PCR with HTBI primers. TCRdb re-called the multiplex PCR reads with MiXCR, one entry per CDR3 protein. This sample carries roughly 350,000 distinct CDR3 sequences, more than 11% of them seen once, and the ten largest clones take 20% to 25%.

The rearrangement joins TRBV12-3 or TRBV12-4 to TRBJ2-2; 7 positions match TRBD1. Sequenced sample: blood. This sequence was found in a woman aged 30 to 39 with Graves' hyperthyroidism. The CDR3 DNA is TGTGCCAGCAGCCCAACAGGGGCCCCGCGGCACACCGGGGAGCTGTTTTTT. Translated: CASSPTGAPRHTGELFF.